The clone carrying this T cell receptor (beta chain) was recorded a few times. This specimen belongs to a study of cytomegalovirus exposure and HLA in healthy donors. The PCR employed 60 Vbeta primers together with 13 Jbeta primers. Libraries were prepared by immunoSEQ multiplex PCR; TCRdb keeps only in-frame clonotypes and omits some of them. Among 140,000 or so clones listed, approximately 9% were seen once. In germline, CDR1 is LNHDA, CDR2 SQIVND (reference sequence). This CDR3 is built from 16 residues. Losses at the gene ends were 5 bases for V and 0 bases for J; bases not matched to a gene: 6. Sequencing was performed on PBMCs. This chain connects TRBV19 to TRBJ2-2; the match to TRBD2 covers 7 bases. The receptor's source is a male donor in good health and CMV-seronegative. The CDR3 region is CASSPTSVANTGELFF. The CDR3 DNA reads TGTGCCAGTAGTCCAACTAGCGTCGCGAACACCGGGGAGCTGTTTTTT. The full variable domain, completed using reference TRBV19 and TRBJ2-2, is DGGITQSPKYLFRKEGQNVTLSCEQNLNHDAMYWYRQDPGQGLRLIYYSQIVNDFQKGDIAEGYSVSREKKESFPLTVTSAQKNPTAFYLCASSPTSVANTGELFFGEGSRLTVL.